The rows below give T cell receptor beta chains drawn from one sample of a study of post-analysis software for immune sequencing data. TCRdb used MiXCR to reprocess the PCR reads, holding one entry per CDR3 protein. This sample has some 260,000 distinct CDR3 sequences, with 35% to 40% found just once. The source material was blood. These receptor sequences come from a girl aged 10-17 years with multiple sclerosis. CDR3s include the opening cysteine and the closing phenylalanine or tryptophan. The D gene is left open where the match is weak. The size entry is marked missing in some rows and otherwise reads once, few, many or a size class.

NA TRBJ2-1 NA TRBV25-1 CASSEYYLGNEQFF TGTGCCAGCAGTGAATACTACCTCGGCAATGAGCAGTTCTTC
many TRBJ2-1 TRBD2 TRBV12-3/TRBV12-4 CASSLPVGLVSTYEQFF TGTGCCAGCAGCCTCCCCGTTGGACTAGTCTCGACCTATGAGCAGTTCTTC
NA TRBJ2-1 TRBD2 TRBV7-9 CASSLVLAGGYNEQFF TGTGCCAGCAGCTTAGTCTTAGCGGGGGGTTACAATGAGCAGTTCTTC
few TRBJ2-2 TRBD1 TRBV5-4 CASSLGQGNTGELFF TGTGCCAGCAGCTTGGGACAGGGGAACACCGGGGAGCTGTTTTTT
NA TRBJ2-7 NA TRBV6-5 CASSYSSAVSSYEQYF TGTGCCAGCAGTTACTCTTCAGCGGTGAGCTCCTACGAGCAGTACTTC
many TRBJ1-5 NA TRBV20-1 CSAERPGRNQPQHF TGCAGTGCTGAGAGACCAGGGCGCAATCAGCCCCAGCATTTT
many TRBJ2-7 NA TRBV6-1 CASTIRGSSSYEQYF TGTGCCAGCACCATAAGGGGTTCTTCCTCCTACGAGCAGTACTTC
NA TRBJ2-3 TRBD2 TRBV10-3 CAVAPSGPTDTQYF TGTGCCGTAGCCCCTAGCGGTCCCACAGATACGCAGTATTTT
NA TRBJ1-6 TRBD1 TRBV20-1 CSARSGTGGRGDSPLHF TGCAGTGCTAGGTCCGGGACAGGGGGGCGTGGGGATTCACCCCTCCACTTT
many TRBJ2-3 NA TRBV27 CASTLGGRDTDTQYF TGTGCCAGCACCCTTGGGGGGAGAGACACAGATACGCAGTATTTT
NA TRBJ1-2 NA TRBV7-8 CASSLPGSYGYTF TGTGCCAGCAGCTTACCCGGATCCTATGGCTACACCTTC
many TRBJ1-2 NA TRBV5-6 CASSAVGANYGYTF TGTGCCAGCAGCGCGGTCGGAGCTAACTATGGCTACACCTTC
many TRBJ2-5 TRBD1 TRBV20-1 CSASYTGGRQETQYF TGCAGTGCTAGTTATACAGGGGGAAGGCAAGAGACCCAGTACTTC
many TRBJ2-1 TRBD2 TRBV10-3 CAISEEGGSWEFF TGTGCCATCAGTGAAGAGGGCGGGAGCTGGGAGTTCTTC
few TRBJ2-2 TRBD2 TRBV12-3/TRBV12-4 CASSGLAGTGELFF TGTGCCAGCAGTGGGCTAGCGGGCACCGGGGAGCTGTTTTTT
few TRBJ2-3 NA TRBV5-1 CASSLETDSTDTQYF TGCGCCAGCAGCTTGGAGACAGATAGCACAGATACGCAGTATTTT
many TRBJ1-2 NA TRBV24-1 CATSDPVRSYGYTF TGTGCCACCAGTGATCCGGTCCGCTCCTATGGCTACACCTTC
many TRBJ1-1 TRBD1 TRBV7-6 CASSKQGGTEAFF TGTGCCAGCAGCAAACAGGGGGGCACTGAAGCTTTCTTT
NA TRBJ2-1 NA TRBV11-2 CASSLVGETQFF TGTGCCAGCAGCTTAGTAGGAGAGACCCAGTTCTTC
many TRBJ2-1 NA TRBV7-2 CASTSGAYNEQFF TGTGCCAGCACCTCCGGGGCGTACAATGAGCAGTTCTTC
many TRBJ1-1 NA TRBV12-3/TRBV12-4 CASSVLAGENTEAFF TGTGCCAGCAGCGTACTAGCGGGAGAAAACACTGAAGCTTTCTTT
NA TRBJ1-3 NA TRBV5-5 CASSTSPPGNTIYF TGTGCCAGCAGCACCAGCCCCCCCGGAAACACCATATATTTT
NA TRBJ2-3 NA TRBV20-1 CSARATYGPSDTQYF TGCAGTGCTAGAGCCACCTATGGACCCTCGGATACGCAGTATTTT
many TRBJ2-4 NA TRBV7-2 CASSLGWTALAKNIQYF TGTGCCAGCAGCTTAGGGTGGACAGCCCTAGCCAAAAACATTCAGTACTTC
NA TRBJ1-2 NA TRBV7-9 CASSLATGPSNYGYTF TGTGCCAGCAGCTTAGCGACAGGCCCTTCTAACTATGGCTACACCTTC
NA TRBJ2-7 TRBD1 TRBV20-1 CSARGTGTYEQYF TGCAGTGCTAGAGGGACAGGAACCTACGAGCAGTACTTC
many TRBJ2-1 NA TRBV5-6 CASSFRSRAYEQFF TGTGCCAGCAGCTTTCGAAGTAGAGCGTATGAGCAGTTCTTC
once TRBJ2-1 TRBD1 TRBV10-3 CAISEEGQGAWEQFF TGTGCCATCAGTGAGGAGGGGCAGGGGGCATGGGAGCAGTTCTTC
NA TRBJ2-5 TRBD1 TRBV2 CASRSDRGSRETQYF TGTGCCAGCAGGTCCGACAGGGGATCACGAGAGACCCAGTACTTC
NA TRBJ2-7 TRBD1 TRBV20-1 CSASSGQGGLYEQYF TGCAGTGCTTCCTCCGGACAGGGAGGACTCTACGAGCAGTACTTC
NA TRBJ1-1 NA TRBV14 CASSQVYGGRANTEAFF TGTGCCAGCAGCCAAGTCTATGGAGGGAGGGCGAACACTGAAGCTTTCTTT
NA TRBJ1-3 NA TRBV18 CASSPDSSGNTIYF TGTGCCAGCTCGCCGGACAGCTCTGGAAACACCATATATTTT
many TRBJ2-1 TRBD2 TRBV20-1 CSASPGTSRIEEQFF TGCAGTGCTAGCCCCGGGACTAGCCGGATTGAGGAGCAGTTCTTC
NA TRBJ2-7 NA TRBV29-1 CSVEDRGRAYEQYF TGCAGCGTTGAAGATCGGGGCAGAGCCTACGAGCAGTACTTC
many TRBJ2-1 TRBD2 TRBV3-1 CASSQARGLAGRNEQFF TGTGCCAGCAGCCAAGCGCGGGGGCTAGCGGGGCGCAATGAGCAGTTCTTC
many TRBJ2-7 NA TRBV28 CASSLPSSYEQYF TGTGCCAGCAGTTTGCCTTCAAGCTACGAGCAGTACTTC
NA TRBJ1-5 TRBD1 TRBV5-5 CASSVDRGLRNQPQHF TGTGCCAGCAGCGTGGACAGGGGTTTAAGGAATCAGCCCCAGCATTTT
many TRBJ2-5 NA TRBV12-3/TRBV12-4 CASRQKETQYF TGTGCCAGCAGACAGAAAGAGACCCAGTACTTC
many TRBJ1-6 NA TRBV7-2 CASRRTGTANSPLHF TGTGCCAGCAGGCGAACCGGGACGGCTAATTCACCCCTCCACTTT
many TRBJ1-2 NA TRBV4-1 CASSGEGDRFDYGYTF TGCGCCAGCAGCGGAGAAGGAGACAGATTCGACTATGGCTACACCTTC
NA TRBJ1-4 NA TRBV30 CAWNRGANEKLFF TGTGCCTGGAATCGGGGGGCGAATGAAAAACTGTTTTTT
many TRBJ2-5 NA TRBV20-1 CSALPGANQETQYF TGCAGTGCTCTACCGGGGGCCAACCAAGAGACCCAGTACTTC
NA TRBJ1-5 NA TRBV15 CAASRGRGAYSNQPQHF TGTGCCGCCAGCAGAGGAAGGGGGGCATATAGCAATCAGCCCCAGCATTTT
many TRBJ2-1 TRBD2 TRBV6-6 CASSLTGLANNEQFF TGTGCCAGCAGTTTGACGGGACTAGCCAACAATGAGCAGTTCTTC
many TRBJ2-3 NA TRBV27 CASSTPRGATDTQYF TGTGCCAGCAGTACGCCCCGGGGAGCCACAGATACGCAGTATTTT
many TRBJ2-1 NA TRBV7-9 CASSLRQGSYNEQFF TGTGCCAGCAGCTTACGCCAGGGGTCCTACAATGAGCAGTTCTTC
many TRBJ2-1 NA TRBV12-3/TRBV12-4 CASSLVQSNEQFF TGTGCCAGCAGTTTAGTCCAGAGCAATGAGCAGTTCTTC
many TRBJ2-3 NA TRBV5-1 CASREGVADTQYF TGCGCCAGCAGGGAGGGGGTAGCAGATACGCAGTATTTT
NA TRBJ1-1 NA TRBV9 CASSVEGRDTEAFF TGTGCCAGCAGCGTAGAAGGCAGGGACACTGAAGCTTTCTTT
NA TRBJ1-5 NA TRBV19 CASSIDGGRGNQPQHF TGTGCCAGTAGTATAGATGGGGGAAGGGGAAATCAGCCCCAGCATTTT
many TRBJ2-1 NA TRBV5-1 CASSLEVAYNEQFF TGCGCCAGCAGTCTAGAGGTGGCCTACAATGAGCAGTTCTTC
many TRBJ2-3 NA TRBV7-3 CASSPQTSRLDTQYF TGTGCCAGCAGCCCCCAAACTAGTCGGCTAGATACGCAGTATTTT